The 14 T cell receptor beta chains given below trace back to one sample, sequenced in a study of response to subunit inactivated influenza vaccine. TCRdb used MiXCR to reprocess the RT-PCR reads, holding one entry per CDR3 protein. Of approximately 480,000 distinct CDR3 sequences listed, roughly 9.7% were seen once; the top ten hold more than 10%. Sequences were derived from PBMCs from blood, sampled 40 to 50 days after vaccination. The receptors stem from a man over 45 who received an inactivated influenza vaccine.

This clonotype has a handful of counts. The J gene is TRBJ1-2, the V gene TRBV5-6; 9 bases are a match to TRBD1. J was trimmed by 4 bases and V by 4 bases; bases with no gene match: 8. The CDR3 totals 15 residues. Germline CDR1 reads SGHDT; CDR2 reads YYEEEE. Here the CDR3 reads CASSLKTGGSYGYTF. The CDR3 coding sequence is TGTGCCAGCAGCCTAAAGACAGGGGGAAGCTATGGCTACACCTTC. The whole variable domain, remainder taken from reference TRBV5-6 and TRBJ1-2, is DAGVTQSPTHLIKTRGQQVTLRCSPKSGHDTVSWYQQALGQGPQFIFQYYEEEERQRGNFPDRFSGHQFPNYSSELNVNALLLGDSALYLCASSLKTGGSYGYTFGSGTRLTVV.

The chain joins TRBV5-1 to TRBJ2-3; D is unresolved. The V gene lost 6 bases and the J gene lost 4 bases, with 12 bases spanning the gap. Germline CDR1 reads SGHRS; CDR2 reads YFSETQ. CDR3 length: 13 residues. CDR3 protein: CASTLGSPDTQYF. CDR3 in DNA: TGCGCCAGCACATTAGGAAGCCCAGATACGCAGTATTTT.

The table lists this clonotype with a count of one. An end of the junction does not agree with germline; a read error may underlie this. The chain is built from TRBV5-1 and TRBJ2-3; TRBD1 aligns across 8 bases. Germline V CDR1 and CDR2: SGHRS, YFSETQ. The CDR3 runs to 14 residues. CDR3 DNA: TGCGCCAGCAGCGCGGACAGGGCTGCAGATAAGCAGTATTTT. Its translation is CASSADRAADKQYF.

Concerning this clonotype itself: A clone one base away is much larger, so this may be a read error. The V and J genes are TRBV12-3 or TRBV12-4 and TRBJ2-1, with D perhaps TRBD2 (5 bases). Trimming stripped 3 bases from V and 2 bases from J, with 11 bases between. The length of the CDR3 is 15 residues. The CDR3 DNA is TGTGCCAGCAGTTTGTGGAACGGGACCTACAATGAGCAGTTCTTC. Protein sequence: CASSLWNGTYNEQFF.

The V gene is TRBV25-1, the J gene TRBJ2-3, with D maybe TRBD1 (7 bases). The germline V gene encodes CDR1 MGHDK and CDR2 SYGVNS. CDR3 length: 14 residues. The V gene lost 5 bases and the J gene lost 6 bases, with 15 bases spanning the gap. The CDR3 is CASSIAAGGDTQYF. The CDR3 region has the DNA TGTGCCAGCAGTATTGCGGCAGGGGGGGATACGCAGTATTTT.

The chain links TRBV9 to TRBJ2-7; 8 nucleotides line up with TRBD1. This CDR3 contains 14 residues. CDR1 and CDR2 from the germline V gene are SGDLS and YYNGEE. With V trimmed by 4 bases and J by 2 bases, 5 bases remained unmatched. CDR3 sequence: CASSLSDRAYEQYF. The CDR3 bases are TGTGCCAGCAGCCTCTCGGACAGGGCCTACGAGCAGTACTTC.

Remarks on this clonotype: This may be a read error, as it is one base from a much larger clone. J is TRBJ2-7 and V is TRBV6-2 or TRBV6-3; 11 positions agree with TRBD2. J was trimmed by 2 bases and V by 7 bases; bases with no gene match: 1. The germline V gene has CDR1 MNHEY and CDR2 SVGEGT. The CDR3 sequence is 13 residues long. The CDR3 sequence is CASKLAGAYEQYF. The CDR3 DNA is TGTGCCAGCAAACTAGCGGGGGCCTACGAGCAGTACTTC.

This clonotype has at least ten counts. V gene TRBV4-1 combines with J gene TRBJ1-3; D is undetermined. This CDR3 spans 15 amino acids. V was cut by 3 bases and J by 0 bases, with 9 bases left in between. Germline V gene lookup returns CDR1 MGHRA and CDR2 YSYEKL. CDR3 DNA sequence: TGCGCCAGCAGCCAGGGAATGGGCTCTGGAAACACCATATATTTT. This encodes CASSQGMGSGNTIYF.

This clonotype showed up many times. The chain links TRBV4-1 to TRBJ2-5; TRBD2 matches 9 bases. With 1 base clipped from V and 5 bases from J, the junction kept 14 bases outside the gene matches. CDR3 size: 18 residues. Germline V lookup: CDR1 MGHRA, CDR2 YSYEKL. The CDR3 DNA follows: TGCGCCAGCAGCCAAGTGGGGACTAGCAAGACCCTCGAGGAGACCCAGTACTTC. Protein product: CASSQVGTSKTLEETQYF.

The gene calls are TRBV27 and TRBJ1-6; tentatively, D is TRBD1 (6 bases). Germline loops: CDR1 MNHEY, CDR2 SMNVEV (reference sequence). The V gene lost 6 bases and the J gene lost 9 bases, with 12 bases spanning the gap. The CDR3 is 13 residues long. Here the CDR3 reads CASRASGVSPLHF. The CDR3 DNA follows: TGTGCCAGCAGAGCGTCAGGGGTTTCACCCCTCCACTTT.

This clonotype was picked up a small number of times. The chain combines TRBV7-9 with TRBJ2-1, with TRBD2 identical over 8 bases. The CDR3 extends over 16 amino acids. The germline V gene has CDR1 SEHNR and CDR2 FQNEAQ (reference sequence). J gave up 9 bases and V 4 bases, and 14 bases lay outside the gene matches. The CDR3 region is CASSSLAGLGSGEQFF. Written as DNA, the CDR3 is TGTGCCAGCAGCTCCCTCGCGGGACTAGGTAGCGGTGAGCAGTTCTTC. Drawing the rest from reference TRBV7-9 and TRBJ2-1, the complete variable domain is DTGVSQNPRHKITKRGQNVTFRCDPISEHNRLYWYRQTLGQGPEFLTYFQNEAQLEKSRLLSDRFSAERPKGSFSTLEIQRTEQGDSAMYLCASSSLAGLGSGEQFFGPGTRLTVL.

This clonotype was seen many times. The rearrangement links TRBV6-1 to TRBJ1-1, with D perhaps matching TRBD1 (5 bases). The ends were cut back, 6 bases at V and 3 bases at J, with 14 bases in the middle. Per the germline V gene, CDR1 is MNHNS and CDR2 is SASEGT. The length of the CDR3 is 14 residues. The CDR3 coding sequence is TGTGCCAGCAGGGGGCCGGGTACGGACACTGAAGCTTTCTTT. Amino acids: CASRGPGTDTEAFF.

The sample holds many counts of this clonotype. The chain has TRBV29-1 and TRBJ2-1, with D hard to call. The CDR3 totals 17 residues. V lost 2 bases to trimming and J lost 0 bases, with 17 bases between them. CDR1 SQVTM and CDR2 ANQGSEA come from the germline V gene. CDR3 DNA: TGCAGCGTTGAACCCTCTAGAGATTTCAGCTCCTACAATGAGCAGTTCTTC. It specifies CSVEPSRDFSSYNEQFF.

This clonotype was counted a few times. The junction differs from germline at one of its ends, possibly a read error. The V gene is TRBV20-1, the J gene TRBJ2-7, with a tentative D call TRBD1 (6 bases). Germline CDR1 and CDR2: DFQATT and SNEGSKA (reference sequence). The CDR3 has 14 amino acids. CDR3 protein: CSFDRPASSSEQYF. The CDR3 DNA is TGCAGCTTTGACAGGCCTGCCTCCTCCTCCGAGCAGTACTTC.